This TCR beta chain derives from a study of early T cells in non-severe SARS-CoV-2 infection. This clonotype came up many times. Germline loops: CDR1 SGHAT, CDR2 FQNNGV. The CDR3 is 15 amino acids. The V and J ends lost 5 bases and 7 bases respectively, with 15 bases between them. Individual cDNA molecules received unique molecular identifiers during library preparation. MiXCR was run by TCRdb on the 5' RACE reads, yielding one entry per CDR3 protein. The sample carries roughly 58,000 distinct CDR3 sequences, 5.5% to 7.5% recorded once. The chain uses TRBV11-2 and TRBJ1-6, with a possible D match to TRBD1 (6 bases). This sequence originates from an adult who was a healthcare worker with PCR-confirmed SARS-CoV-2 infection or an uninfected control (not recorded which). The sequenced sample was whole blood. CDR3: CASSHNRDTNSPLHF. In DNA, the CDR3 is TGTGCCAGCAGCCACAACAGGGACACAAATTCACCCCTCCACTTT.